Listed below are T cell receptor beta chains from one sample, sequenced in a study of T cells in Graves' hyperthyroidism and ophthalmopathy. TCRdb called the multiplex PCR reads again in MiXCR, with one record for every CDR3 protein. The table lists fewer than 450,000 distinct CDR3 sequences, about 17% of them singletons. Input material: blood. These receptors were collected from a woman aged 25-40 years with Graves' hyperthyroidism that later progressed to Graves' ophthalmopathy. CDR3s include the opening cysteine and the closing phenylalanine or tryptophan. Fields, in order: D gene, J gene, V gene, clone size, CDR3 protein, CDR3 DNA. D genes are given only for firm matches. Clone size appears in some rows only: once, few, many, or a class for an expanded clone.

TRBD1	TRBJ2-4	TRBV10-3	-	CATKTGNIQYF	TGTGCCACGAAGACAGGGAACATTCAGTACTTC
TRBD1	TRBJ1-5	TRBV15	few	CATSSLKGTALGNQPQHF	TGTGCCACCAGCAGTTTAAAAGGGACAGCGCTGGGCAATCAGCCCCAGCATTTT
-	TRBJ1-6	TRBV12-3/TRBV12-4	many	CASSLGQGVSPLHF	TGTGCCAGCAGTTTGGGGCAGGGTGTCTCACCCCTCCACTTT
TRBD1	TRBJ1-6	TRBV11-2	many	CASSSNRGRDSPLHF	TGTGCCAGCAGCTCCAACAGGGGTAGGGATTCACCCCTCCACTTT
-	TRBJ1-3	TRBV5-1	-	CASSLEGASGNTIYF	TGCGCCAGCAGCTTGGAGGGCGCCTCTGGAAACACCATATATTTT
-	TRBJ2-7	TRBV27	many	CASSLGPYSYEQYF	TGTGCCAGCAGTTTAGGCCCATACTCCTACGAGCAGTACTTC
TRBD1	TRBJ1-5	TRBV4-1	-	CASSQPYRDRFFHQPQHF	TGCGCCAGCAGCCAACCCTATCGGGACAGGTTTTTCCATCAGCCCCAGCATTTT
TRBD1	TRBJ1-2	TRBV10-3	many	CAISRTAQGAYGYTF	TGTGCCATCAGTCGGACCGCACAGGGGGCCTATGGCTACACCTTC
-	TRBJ1-1	TRBV12-3/TRBV12-4	many	CASSLGFPKVVNTEAFF	TGTGCCAGCAGCCTAGGGTTTCCTAAGGTGGTGAACACTGAAGCTTTCTTT
-	TRBJ1-1	TRBV29-1	many	CSANAMNTEAFF	TGCAGCGCCAACGCAATGAACACTGAAGCTTTCTTT
TRBD1	TRBJ2-3	TRBV7-9	-	CASSSSGTVTDTQYF	TGTGCCAGCAGCTCATCCGGGACAGTCACAGATACGCAGTATTTT
TRBD1	TRBJ2-6	TRBV12-3/TRBV12-4	few	CASRPNRGFFSGANVLTF	TGTGCCAGCAGGCCGAACAGGGGGTTCTTCTCTGGGGCCAACGTCCTGACTTTC
TRBD1	TRBJ1-1	TRBV20-1	-	CSAHFPGQGARTEAFF	TGCAGTGCTCATTTCCCGGGACAGGGGGCGAGGACTGAAGCTTTCTTT
-	TRBJ2-2	TRBV13	-	CASSFEEGPTGELFF	TGTGCCAGCAGCTTCGAGGAGGGCCCCACCGGGGAGCTGTTTTTT